The next 6 T cell receptor beta chains were all read from a single sample in a study of cytomegalovirus exposure and HLA in healthy donors. The PCR had 60 Vbeta and 13 Jbeta primers. The assay was immunoSEQ multiplex PCR, and TCRdb's table has in-frame clones only and misses some. The profile shows around 150,000 clones, roughly a tenth of them singletons. The sample was PBMCs. The source of these receptors is a male donor in good health and CMV-seronegative.

This clone has more than one count but fewer than ten. The chain uses TRBV7-9 and TRBJ2-2, with TRBD2 as a possible D gene (5 bases). The germline gives CDR1 SEHNR, CDR2 FQNEAQ (reference sequence). The CDR3 length is 16 residues. The V and J ends lost 4 bases and 0 bases respectively, with 12 bases between them. Here the CDR3 reads CASSSYEGANTGELFF. The CDR3 DNA is TGTGCCAGCAGCTCCTACGAGGGAGCGAACACCGGGGAGCTGTTTTTT.

The chain is built from TRBV27 and TRBJ1-2, with 9 bases fitting TRBD1. CDR3 size: 15 residues. Germline lookup yields CDR1 MNHEY and CDR2 SMNVEV (reference sequence). V lost 5 bases to trimming and J lost 6 bases; unmatched junction nucleotides: 10. The CDR3 protein is CASSEDRGLADGYTF. The CDR3 DNA follows: TGTGCCAGCAGTGAGGACAGGGGCCTAGCGGATGGCTACACCTTC.

V usage is TRBV15 and J usage is TRBJ2-7; the match to TRBD2 covers 8 bases. The junction had 11 bases not matched to a gene; V was cut back by 3 bases and J by 4 bases. The CDR3 covers 16 residues. The germline V gene has CDR1 LNHNV and CDR2 YYDKDF (reference sequence). For the CDR3, the DNA is TGTGCCACCAGCAGTCATCTAGCGGGCGCTTGGTACGAGCAGTACTTC. Amino acid sequence: CATSSHLAGAWYEQYF. Full variable domain (outside the CDR3, taken from reference TRBV15 and TRBJ2-7): DAMVIQNPRYQVTQFGKPVTLSCSQTLNHNVMYWYQQKSSQAPKLLFHYYDKDFNNEADTPDNFQSRRPNTSFCFLDIRSPGLGDTAMYLCATSSHLAGAWYEQYFGPGTRLTVT.

This clone has only a few counts. V usage is TRBV13 and J usage is TRBJ2-5; 14 bases map to TRBD2. This CDR3 is 18 amino acids long. In germline, CDR1 is PRHDT, CDR2 FYEKMQ (reference sequence). V shed 4 bases, J shed 5 bases, and the junction held 12 bases outside the gene matches. The CDR3 loop is CASSSEGLAGAGGETQYF. The CDR3 DNA follows: TGTGCCAGCAGCTCGGAGGGACTAGCGGGGGCCGGGGGGGAGACCCAGTACTTC.

This rearrangement joins TRBV7-2 to TRBJ2-3; D gene uncertain. Germline loops: CDR1 SGHTA, CDR2 FQGNSA. V gave up 4 bases and J gave up 2 bases, with 13 bases separating them. The CDR3 contains 15 residues. In DNA form, the CDR3 reads TGTGCCAGCAGCTCTAACTCGCCCTCCACAGATACGCAGTATTTT. Its translation: CASSSNSPSTDTQYF.

This sequence joins TRBV5-1 and TRBJ2-6; D is uncertain. V lost 4 bases and J lost 2, with 4 bases in between. The CDR3 is made up of 13 amino acids. Germline lookup yields CDR1 SGHRS and CDR2 YFSETQ. CDR3 sequence: CASSEAGANVLTF. The CDR3 nucleotides are TGCGCCAGCAGCGAGGCTGGGGCCAACGTCCTGACTTTC.